This T cell receptor (beta chain) was identified in a study of CD8+ T cells in alopecia areata. Whole-study context: Treatment comprised oral tofacitinib, 5 to 10 mg twice daily, in treated patients. Tofacitinib exposure lasted 6 to 18 months, followed by 6 months off drug. Study-wide points: For lesional scalp, especially alopecia totalis/universalis, clonality was higher than in normal scalp.

About this clone itself: Its matching antigen is unknown.

RNA was isolated and reverse transcribed to cDNA, the sequencing template. The protocol was immunoSEQ multiplex PCR, while the TCRdb copy is restricted to in-frame clones and leaves out a portion. Among 150,000 to 200,000 clones listed, about three fifths were seen once. CDR1 and CDR2 (germline): SGHDN, FVKESK. V shed 4 bases and J shed 3 bases, with 9 bases lying between them. This CDR3 has 13 residues. The sample's treatment: oral pan-JAK inhibitor, 5-10 mg twice daily. Sampling of alopecia areata patients yielded lesional scalp punch biopsies as well as peripheral blood. V and J are TRBV14 and TRBJ1-2; D perhaps matches TRBD1 (6 bases). Here the sequenced sample was CD4+ T cells sorted from blood, taken at week 4, from a patient treated with tofacitinib. This receptor was obtained from a human donor with alopecia areata. CDR3 nucleotides: TGTGCCAGCAGCCCCGGGACATACTATGGCTACACCTTC. This codes for CASSPGTYYGYTF.